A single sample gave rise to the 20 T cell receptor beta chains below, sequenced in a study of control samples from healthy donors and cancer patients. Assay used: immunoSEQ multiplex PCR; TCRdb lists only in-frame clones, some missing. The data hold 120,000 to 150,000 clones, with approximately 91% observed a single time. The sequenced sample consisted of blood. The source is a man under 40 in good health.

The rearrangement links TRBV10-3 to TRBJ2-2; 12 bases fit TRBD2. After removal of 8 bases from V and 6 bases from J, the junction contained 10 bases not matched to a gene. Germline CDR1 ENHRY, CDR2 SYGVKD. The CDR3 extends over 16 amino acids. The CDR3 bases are TGTGCCATCGGAGCTTCTAGCGGGAGGGCCCCCGGGGAGCTGTTTTTT. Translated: CAIGASSGRAPGELFF.

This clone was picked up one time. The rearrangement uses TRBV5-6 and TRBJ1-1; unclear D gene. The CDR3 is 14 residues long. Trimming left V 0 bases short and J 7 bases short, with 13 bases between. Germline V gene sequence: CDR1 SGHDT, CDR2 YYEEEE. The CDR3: CASSLVLAQVEAFF. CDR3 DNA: TGTGCCAGCAGCTTGGTCTTAGCTCAAGTTGAAGCTTTCTTT.

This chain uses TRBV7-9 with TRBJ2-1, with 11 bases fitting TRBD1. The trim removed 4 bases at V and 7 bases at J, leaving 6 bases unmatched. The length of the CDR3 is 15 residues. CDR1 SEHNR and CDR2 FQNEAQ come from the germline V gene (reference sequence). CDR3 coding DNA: TGTGCCAGCAGCTCACCCGGGACAGGGGGAAATGAGCAGTTCTTC. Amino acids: CASSSPGTGGNEQFF.

CDR3 bases: TGTGCCAGCAGCTATGTCAGTGGGGCCCCCTACGAGCAGTACTTC. Its translation: CASSYVSGAPYEQYF. J is TRBJ2-7 and V is TRBV7-3, with TRBD1 as a possible D gene (5 bases). The CDR3 sequence is 15 residues long. The germline V gene encodes CDR1 SGHTA and CDR2 FQGTGA. Trimming cost V 4 bases and J 2 bases, with 15 bases left between them.

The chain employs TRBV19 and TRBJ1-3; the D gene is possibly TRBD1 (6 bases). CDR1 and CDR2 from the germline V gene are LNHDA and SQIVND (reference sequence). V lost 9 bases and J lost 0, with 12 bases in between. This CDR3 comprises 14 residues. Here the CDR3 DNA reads TGTGCCAGCCAGCGCAGGGGCTCTGGAAACACCATATATTTT. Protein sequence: CASQRRGSGNTIYF.

Here the CDR3 DNA reads TGTGCCAGCAGCTGGCGGGGGACCTCGAACACCGGGGAGCTGTTTTTT. Translated, it gives CASSWRGTSNTGELFF. The chain has TRBV7-2 and TRBJ2-2, with TRBD2 matching 7 bases. Germline loops: CDR1 SGHTA, CDR2 FQGNSA. The V gene end was trimmed by 4 bases and the J gene end by 0 bases; junction bases not matched to a gene: 5. CDR3 length: 16 residues.

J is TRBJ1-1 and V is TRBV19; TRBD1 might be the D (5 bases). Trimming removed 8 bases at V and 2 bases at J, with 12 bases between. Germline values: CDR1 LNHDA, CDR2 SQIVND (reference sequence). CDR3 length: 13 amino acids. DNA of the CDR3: TGTGCCAGTGGAACCGACAGCAACACTGAAGCTTTCTTT. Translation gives CASGTDSNTEAFF.

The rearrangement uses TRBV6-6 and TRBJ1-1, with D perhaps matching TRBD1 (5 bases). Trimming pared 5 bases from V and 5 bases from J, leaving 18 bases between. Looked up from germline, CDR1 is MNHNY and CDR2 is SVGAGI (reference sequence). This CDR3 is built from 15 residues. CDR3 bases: TGTGCCAGCAGTCGCCCTGGGCAGGGCGAAACTGAAGCTTTCTTT. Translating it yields CASSRPGQGETEAFF.

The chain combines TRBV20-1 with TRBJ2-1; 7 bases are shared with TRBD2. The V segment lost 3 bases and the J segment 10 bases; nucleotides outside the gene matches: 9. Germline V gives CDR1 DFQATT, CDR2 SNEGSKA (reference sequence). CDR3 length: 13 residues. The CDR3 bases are TGCAGTGCTAGTGCCGCGGGAGACGGCGAGCAGTTCTTC. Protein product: CSASAAGDGEQFF.

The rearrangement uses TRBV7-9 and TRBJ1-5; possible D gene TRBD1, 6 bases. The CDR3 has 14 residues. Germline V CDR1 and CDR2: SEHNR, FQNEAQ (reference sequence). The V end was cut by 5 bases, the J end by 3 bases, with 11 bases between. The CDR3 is CASSRGQSNQPQHF. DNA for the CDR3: TGTGCCAGCAGCCGTGGACAGTCCAATCAGCCCCAGCATTTT.

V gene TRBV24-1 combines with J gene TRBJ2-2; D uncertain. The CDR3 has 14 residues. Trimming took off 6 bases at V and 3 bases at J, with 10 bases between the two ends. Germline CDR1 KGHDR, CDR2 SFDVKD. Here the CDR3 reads CATSSQADTGELFF. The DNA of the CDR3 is TGTGCCACCAGTTCCCAGGCGGACACCGGGGAGCTGTTTTTT.

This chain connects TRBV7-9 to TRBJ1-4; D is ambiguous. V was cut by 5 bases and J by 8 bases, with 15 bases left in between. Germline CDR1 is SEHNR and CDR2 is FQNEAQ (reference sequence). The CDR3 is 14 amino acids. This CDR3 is CASSVSRRGEKLFF. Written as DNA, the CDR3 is TGTGCCAGCAGCGTGTCACGACGTGGGGAAAAACTGTTTTTT. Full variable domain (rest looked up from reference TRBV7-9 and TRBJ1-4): DTGVSQNPRHKITKRGQNVTFRCDPISEHNRLYWYRQTLGQGPEFLTYFQNEAQLEKSRLLSDRFSAERPKGSFSTLEIQRTEQGDSAMYLCASSVSRRGEKLFFGSGTQLSVL.

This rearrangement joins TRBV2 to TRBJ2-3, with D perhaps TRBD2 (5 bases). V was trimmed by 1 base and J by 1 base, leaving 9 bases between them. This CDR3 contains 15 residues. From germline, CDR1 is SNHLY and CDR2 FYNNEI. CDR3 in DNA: TGTGCCAGCAGTGAAGAAGGACTCGGCACAGATACGCAGTATTTT. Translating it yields CASSEEGLGTDTQYF.

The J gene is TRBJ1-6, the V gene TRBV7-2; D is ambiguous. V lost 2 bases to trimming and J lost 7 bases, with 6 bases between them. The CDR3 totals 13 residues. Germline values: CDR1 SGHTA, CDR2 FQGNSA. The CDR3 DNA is TGTGCCAGCAGCTTATCCGGGAATTCACCCCTCCACTTT. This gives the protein CASSLSGNSPLHF.

CDR3 in DNA: TGTGCCAGCGGGACGGACGGGCCTCGGGAGGCTTTCTTT. Its translation is CASGTDGPREAFF. V and J are TRBV18 and TRBJ1-1; tentatively, D is TRBD1 (5 bases). Trimming took 8 bases from V and 11 from J, leaving 21 bases between them. CDR3 length: 13 amino acids. Germline V lookup: CDR1 KGHSH, CDR2 LQKENI. Full variable domain (missing parts from reference TRBV18 and TRBJ1-1): NAGVMQNPRHLVRRRGQEARLRCSPMKGHSHVYWYRQLPEEGLKFMVYLQKENIIDESGMPKERFSAEFPKEGPSILRIQQVVRGDSAAYFCASGTDGPREAFFGQGTRLTVV.

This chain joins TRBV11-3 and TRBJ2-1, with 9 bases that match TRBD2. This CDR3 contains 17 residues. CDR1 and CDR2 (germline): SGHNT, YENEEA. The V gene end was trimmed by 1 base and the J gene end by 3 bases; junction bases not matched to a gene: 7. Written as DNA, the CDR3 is TGTGCCAGCAGCTTAGGAGTAGCGGGAGACCTCTACAATGAGCAGTTCTTC. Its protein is CASSLGVAGDLYNEQFF.

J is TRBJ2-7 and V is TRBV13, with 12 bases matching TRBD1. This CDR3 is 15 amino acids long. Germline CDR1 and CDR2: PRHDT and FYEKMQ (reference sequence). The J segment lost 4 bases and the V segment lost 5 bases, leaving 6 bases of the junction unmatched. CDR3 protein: CASSHRDRGPYEQYF. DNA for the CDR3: TGTGCCAGCAGCCACCGGGACAGGGGGCCTTACGAGCAGTACTTC.

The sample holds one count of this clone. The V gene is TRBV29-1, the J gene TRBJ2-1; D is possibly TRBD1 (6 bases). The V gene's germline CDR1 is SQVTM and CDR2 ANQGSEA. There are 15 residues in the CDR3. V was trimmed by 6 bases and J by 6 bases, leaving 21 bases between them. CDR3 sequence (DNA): TGCAGCGTACAACAAACAGGGCGGAGTGGCAATGAGCAGTTCTTC. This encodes CSVQQTGRSGNEQFF.

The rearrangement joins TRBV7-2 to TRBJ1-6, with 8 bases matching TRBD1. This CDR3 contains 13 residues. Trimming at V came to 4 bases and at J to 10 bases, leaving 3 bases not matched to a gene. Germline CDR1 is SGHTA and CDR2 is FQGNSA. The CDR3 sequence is CASSSGGSSPLHF. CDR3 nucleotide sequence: TGTGCCAGCAGCTCAGGGGGCTCCTCACCCCTCCACTTT.

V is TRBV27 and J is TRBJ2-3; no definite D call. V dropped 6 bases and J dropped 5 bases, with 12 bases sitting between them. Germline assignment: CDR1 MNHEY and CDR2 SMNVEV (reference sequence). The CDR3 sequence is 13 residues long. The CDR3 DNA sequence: TGTGCCAGCAGGTCGCGGTCGGAAGATACGCAGTATTTT. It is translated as CASRSRSEDTQYF.